Sequencing of this TCR beta chain was carried out in a study of cytomegalovirus exposure and HLA in healthy donors. Study results and limitations: The study listed 150 to 200 cytomegalovirus-associated TCR beta chains. Indistinguishable V segments such as TRBV6-2 and TRBV6-3 were excluded. The authors later found most CMV-associated TCR beta chains appeared HLA-restricted. A later look showed TCR association rates differing by HLA locus, highest for DRB1 and lowest for HLA-C.

PCR was performed using 60 Vbeta and 13 Jbeta primers. Assay: immunoSEQ multiplex PCR; the TCRdb copy retains only in-frame clones and omits some. The sample includes about 190,000 clones, 60% to 85% of them seen just once. Trimming cost V 4 bases and J 7 bases, with 17 bases left between them. The germline gives CDR1 SGDLS, CDR2 YYNGEE. CDR3 length: 14 amino acids. Note on this clone: The target antigen is unknown.

This receptor was identified in a young woman in good health and CMV-seronegative. Sequencing input: PBMCs. The chain links TRBV9 to TRBJ1-2; a weak D match, TRBD1 (6 bases). The CDR3 reads CASSNSAGAGGYTF. As DNA, the CDR3 is TGTGCCAGCAGCAACAGTGCAGGGGCGGGTGGCTACACCTTC.